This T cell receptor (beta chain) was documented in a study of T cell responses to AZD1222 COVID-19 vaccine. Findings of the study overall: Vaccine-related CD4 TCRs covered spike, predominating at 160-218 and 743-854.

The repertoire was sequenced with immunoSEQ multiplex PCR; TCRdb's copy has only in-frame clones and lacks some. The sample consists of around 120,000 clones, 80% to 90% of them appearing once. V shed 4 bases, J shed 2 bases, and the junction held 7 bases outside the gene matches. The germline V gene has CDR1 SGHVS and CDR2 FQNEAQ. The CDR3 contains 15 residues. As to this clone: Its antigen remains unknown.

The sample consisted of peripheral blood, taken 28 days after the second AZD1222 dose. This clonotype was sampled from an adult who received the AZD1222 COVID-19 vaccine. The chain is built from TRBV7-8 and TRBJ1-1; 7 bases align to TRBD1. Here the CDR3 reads CASSSYRGRNTEAFF. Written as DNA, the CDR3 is TGTGCCAGCAGCTCATACAGGGGCCGAAACACTGAAGCTTTCTTT.